These 19 T cell receptor beta chains were all obtained from the same sample, sequenced in a study of cytomegalovirus exposure and HLA in healthy donors. Clones were sequenced by immunoSEQ multiplex PCR, and TCRdb holds only the in-frame ones, with some missing. This sample has about 78,000 clones, with about 96% found just once. Sample: PBMCs. The receptors originated from a young man in good health and CMV-seropositive.

V usage is TRBV29-1 and J usage is TRBJ2-6; possible D gene TRBD2, 5 bases. From germline, CDR1 is SQVTM and CDR2 ANQGSEA. This CDR3 has 14 residues. V shed 4 bases and J shed 2 bases, with 9 bases lying between them. CDR3 residues: CSVAGKPGANVLTF. The CDR3 DNA reads as TGCAGCGTTGCGGGGAAACCTGGGGCCAACGTCCTGACTTTC.

The chain has TRBV27 and TRBJ1-5; no clear D. V shed 2 bases and J shed 4 bases, with 9 bases lying between them. CDR1 is MNHEY, CDR2 SMNVEV, per germline (reference sequence). The length of the CDR3 is 14 residues. This CDR3 is CASSLSPVNQPQHF. The CDR3 nucleotides read TGTGCCAGCAGTTTAAGTCCGGTAAATCAGCCCCAGCATTTT.

The chain uses TRBV29-1 and TRBJ2-1, with a tentative D call TRBD2 (5 bases). The CDR3 loop spans 13 amino acids. Trimming pared 0 bases from V and 5 bases from J, leaving 8 bases between. Germline V gives CDR1 SQVTM, CDR2 ANQGSEA. CDR3 nucleotides: TGCAGCGTTGAAGATGGACTTAACAATGAGCAGTTCTTC. Protein product: CSVEDGLNNEQFF.

The V call is TRBV6-4, the J call TRBJ2-1; TRBD2 matches at 10 bases. The CDR3 runs to 18 residues. Germline assignment: CDR1 MRHNA and CDR2 SNTAGT. V was pared by 6 bases and J by 3 bases, with 14 bases of the junction left unmatched. The DNA for the CDR3 is TGTGCCAGCAGCGCCCGTGGACCATCTAGCGGGAGCTACAATGAGCAGTTCTTC. Residues: CASSARGPSSGSYNEQFF.

Only one count was recorded for this clone. The chain carries TRBV28 and TRBJ1-2, with TRBD1 matching over 9 bases. J gave up 5 bases and V 5 bases, and 12 bases lay outside the gene matches. Germline CDR1 and CDR2: MDHEN and SYDVKM. This CDR3 has 16 residues. CDR3 protein: CASSGPRGTGFYGYTF. In nucleotides, the CDR3 is TGTGCCAGCAGTGGACCCCGAGGGACAGGGTTTTATGGCTACACCTTC.

The V gene is TRBV30, the J gene TRBJ1-3; D not resolved. Between the trimmed V and J ends, which lost 4 bases and 2 bases, there was a span of 3 bases. This CDR3 region has 11 residues. Germline V CDR1 and CDR2: GTSNPN, SVGIG (reference sequence). CDR3 sequence: CAWTAGNTIYF. As DNA, the CDR3 is TGTGCCTGGACAGCTGGAAACACCATATATTTT.

This chain joins TRBV5-5 and TRBJ2-1; TRBD2 agrees at 11 bases. This CDR3 has 15 residues. From germline, CDR1 is SGHKS and CDR2 YYEKEE (reference sequence). V lost 4 bases and J lost 4; bases outside the gene matches: 4. The DNA for the CDR3 is TGTGCCAGCAGCGGGGGACTAGCGGCGTACAATGAGCAGTTCTTC. Translated: CASSGGLAAYNEQFF. Drawing the rest from reference TRBV5-5 and TRBJ2-1, the complete variable domain is DAGVTQSPTHLIKTRGQQVTLRCSPISGHKSVSWYQQVLGQGPQFIFQYYEKEERGRGNFPDRFSARQFPNYSSELNVNALLLGDSALYLCASSGGLAAYNEQFFGPGTRLTVL.

The V gene is TRBV27, the J gene TRBJ2-7; perhaps TRBD2 as D (5 bases). The CDR3 length is 12 residues. CDR1 is MNHEY and CDR2 is SMNVEV in the germline V gene (reference sequence). The V gene lost 4 bases and the J gene lost 6 bases, with 10 bases spanning the gap. CDR3 sequence: CASSYPEGEQYF. The CDR3 DNA sequence: TGTGCCAGCAGTTACCCCGAGGGCGAGCAGTACTTC.

The chain uses TRBV27 and TRBJ1-1, with TRBD1 identical over 8 bases. V was clipped by 2 bases and J by 6 bases; unmatched bases: 2. Per the germline V gene, CDR1 is MNHEY and CDR2 is SMNVEV (reference sequence). The CDR3 extends over 13 amino acids. The CDR3 DNA reads TGTGCCAGCAGTTTAGTACAGGGGGCTGAAGCTTTCTTT. Its protein is CASSLVQGAEAFF.

This chain uses TRBV1 with TRBJ1-1; TRBD1, the table's D call, lacks a check against the DNA. TRBV1 represents a pseudogene. The CDR3 extends over 16 amino acids. As DNA, the CDR3 is TGCACCAGCAGCCGGGACAGGGGGCGTTGGAAGACTGAAGCTTTCTTT. This encodes CTSSRDRGRWKTEAFF.

This clone was recorded once. The chain has TRBV5-5 and TRBJ2-1; 10 bases agree with TRBD2. The CDR3 sequence is 16 residues long. V lost 4 bases and J lost 6; bases outside the gene matches: 10. The germline gives CDR1 SGHKS, CDR2 YYEKEE (reference sequence). The CDR3 spells CASSRTSGSYGNEQFF. The CDR3 DNA is TGTGCCAGCAGCCGGACTAGCGGTTCATACGGCAATGAGCAGTTCTTC.

This clone showed up just once. The chain links TRBV7-9 to TRBJ2-1; weak D call: TRBD2 (6 bases). Trimming cost V 2 bases and J 7 bases, with 15 bases left between them. The CDR3 extends over 15 amino acids. Germline V gene lookup returns CDR1 SEHNR and CDR2 FQNEAQ (reference sequence). CDR3: CASSLTSFSFNEQFF. The CDR3, as DNA: TGTGCCAGCAGCTTAACTAGCTTTTCTTTTAATGAGCAGTTCTTC.

The V call is TRBV21-1, the J call TRBJ2-7; the table's D call of TRBD1 was not tested on the DNA. TRBV21-1 is a pseudogene locus. The CDR3 contains 13 residues. The CDR3 is CASSKARQYEQYF. In DNA, the CDR3 is TGTGCCAGCAGCAAAGCCCGACAGTACGAGCAGTACTTC.

This chain joins TRBV7-9 and TRBJ1-2; a possible D gene is TRBD1 (6 bases). This CDR3 comprises 13 residues. The V gene's germline CDR1 is SEHNR and CDR2 FQNEAQ (reference sequence). Trimming pared 5 bases from V and 4 bases from J, leaving 11 bases between. The CDR3 region has the DNA TGTGCCAGCAGCCAGGGGTGGGGCTATGGCTACACCTTC. It translates to CASSQGWGYGYTF.

The chain carries TRBV30 and TRBJ2-1, with 9 bases that match TRBD2. CDR1 is GTSNPN, CDR2 SVGIG, per germline (reference sequence). V lost 1 base and J lost 5; bases outside the gene matches: 6. The CDR3 is made up of 15 amino acids. The CDR3 DNA reads as TGTGCCTGGAGTGGGGTAGCGGGAGTGAACAATGAGCAGTTCTTC. Protein: CAWSGVAGVNNEQFF.

The V gene is TRBV6-5, the J gene TRBJ1-1; 7 bases match TRBD1. This CDR3 is built from 14 residues. Trimming cost V 6 bases and J 2 bases; bases outside gene matches: 6. CDR1 and CDR2 (germline): MNHEY, SVGAGI. The chain's CDR3 is CASREGQTNTEAFF. As DNA, the CDR3 is TGTGCCAGCAGGGAGGGACAGACAAACACTGAAGCTTTCTTT.

The rearrangement joins TRBV5-1 to TRBJ1-5; 8 nucleotides agree with TRBD1. Germline CDR1 reads SGHRS; CDR2 reads YFSETQ. V trimming: 4 bases; J trimming: 9 bases; junction bases outside the gene matches: 6. The CDR3 covers 13 residues. The CDR3 sequence is CASSLDRDRPQHF. CDR3 DNA sequence: TGCGCCAGCAGCCTGGACAGGGACCGGCCCCAGCATTTT.

This chain joins TRBV21-1 and TRBJ1-2; TRBD1 is the table's D call and was not checked against the DNA. TRBV21-1 is classified as a pseudogene. This CDR3 comprises 14 residues. CDR3 bases: TGTGCCAGCAGCAAAAAGGGGTCTAACTATGGCTACACCTTC. It is translated as CASSKKGSNYGYTF.

The genes are TRBV30 and TRBJ2-4; D call uncertain. With 1 base removed from V and 0 bases from J, the gap between germline ends came to 13 bases. Germline assignment: CDR1 GTSNPN and CDR2 SVGIG (reference sequence). The CDR3 is 16 residues long. CDR3 in amino acids: CAWSELEVIAKNIQYF. CDR3 sequence (DNA): TGTGCCTGGAGTGAACTTGAGGTTATAGCCAAAAACATTCAGTACTTC.